This TCR beta chain emerged from a study of cytomegalovirus exposure and HLA in healthy donors. Study-level results: Later work found that TCR association rates differed between HLA loci; DRB1 had the most and HLA-C the fewest. A later analysis reportedly found fewer N-insertions in an Asian-associated ancestry cluster than the roughly 670-donor mean. A missense DCLRE1C variant was associated with V- and J-gene trimming of TCR beta chains in a later analysis, and an independent cohort replicated the association.

The primer mix had 60 Vbeta and 13 Jbeta primers. TCRdb keeps only in-frame clones here, not all; method: immunoSEQ multiplex PCR. Among more than 200,000 clones listed, roughly 68% were seen once. With respect to this clone: The antigen remains unidentified.

The sequenced material came from PBMCs. The source is a middle-aged man in good health and CMV-seropositive.

In nucleotides, the CDR3 is TGTGCCAGCAGTCTTACTAGAAATCCCACAGATACGCAGTATTTT. It yields the protein CASSLTRNPTDTQYF. This chain joins TRBV27 and TRBJ2-3; D is possibly TRBD2 (5 bases). CDR1 MNHEY and CDR2 SMNVEV come from the germline V gene (reference sequence). The V end was cut by 5 bases, the J end by 2 bases, with 14 bases between. The CDR3 runs to 15 residues.